The 16 T cell receptor beta chains below were found in one sample sequenced in a study of blood T cell repertoires in COVID-19 (dated by TCRdb to 2020 to 2021). The library was made by the immunoSEQ multiplex PCR assay. The clones in this table, taken by TCRdb from immuneACCESS, are in-frame only. Not every clone is retained; where verified, under half of the shortfall comes from an unresolved V gene, and the cause of the rest is unknown. The sample includes approximately 110,000 clones, with 86% observed a single time. The biggest ten clones account for roughly 5.4% of the sample. Sequences were obtained from peripheral blood. The receptors come from a human donor in a cohort sampled during active COVID-19.

This clone was found a few times. CDR3 DNA sequence: TGTGCCAGCAGCACCCGACGACTAGCGGGAGACTACAATGAGCAGTTCTTC. Its translation: CASSTRRLAGDYNEQFF. The rearrangement links TRBV5-4 to TRBJ2-1; TRBD2 matches at 12 bases. This CDR3 comprises 17 residues. V lost 4 bases and J lost 3; bases outside the gene matches: 8. Germline CDR1 SGHNT, CDR2 YYREEE (reference sequence). The variable domain in full, with the rest retrieved from reference TRBV5-4 and TRBJ2-1, is ETGVTQSPTHLIKTRGQQVTLRCSSQSGHNTVSWYQQALGQGPQFIFQYYREEENGRGNFPPRFSGLQFPNYSSELNVNALELDDSALYLCASSTRRLAGDYNEQFFGPGTRLTVL.

The genes are TRBV12-1 and TRBJ1-6; the tabulated D call, TRBD1, remains unverified against the DNA. TRBV12-1 is designated a pseudogene. This CDR3 comprises 17 residues. The CDR3 bases are TGTGCCAGCAGCTCCCCGGACAGAAGCTCCTATAATTCACCCCTCCACTTT. Protein: CASSSPDRSSYNSPLHF.

This chain joins TRBV10-2 and TRBJ1-3; 8 nucleotides align to TRBD1. Germline-derived CDR1 and CDR2 are WSHSY and SAAADI. With 8 bases clipped from V and 3 bases from J, the junction kept 3 bases outside the gene matches. The CDR3 contains 13 residues. The CDR3 sequence is CASRTGLGNTIYF. The CDR3, as DNA: TGCGCCAGCCGGACAGGGCTTGGAAACACCATATATTTT.

The chain is built from TRBV6-5 and TRBJ2-3; 7 bases map to TRBD1. The CDR3 runs 15 residues. Per germline, CDR1 MNHEY and CDR2 SVGAGI. J lost 2 bases, V lost 4 bases, and 6 bases had no gene match. CDR3: CASSSRTGPTDTQYF. The CDR3, as DNA: TGTGCCAGCAGTTCCCGGACAGGACCCACAGATACGCAGTATTTT.

The genes are TRBV18 and TRBJ1-1; 7 bases map to TRBD1. J was trimmed by 1 base and V by 3 bases; bases with no gene match: 8. Germline CDR1 is KGHSH and CDR2 is LQKENI. This CDR3 is 16 amino acids long. Here the CDR3 DNA reads TGTGCCAGCTCACCCCCCCAGGGGGGTCGGAACACTGAAGCTTTCTTT. Translation: CASSPPQGGRNTEAFF.

V and J are TRBV5-4 and TRBJ1-2; unclear D gene. This CDR3 has 14 amino acids. Looked up from germline, CDR1 is SGHNT and CDR2 is YYREEE (reference sequence). Trimming took 2 bases from V and 5 from J, leaving 13 bases between them. The CDR3 DNA is TGTGCCAGCAGCTTCAGGCGGGGTGGGTATGGCTACACCTTC. It encodes CASSFRRGGYGYTF. Supplemented by reference TRBV5-4 and TRBJ1-2, the full variable domain reads ETGVTQSPTHLIKTRGQQVTLRCSSQSGHNTVSWYQQALGQGPQFIFQYYREEENGRGNFPPRFSGLQFPNYSSELNVNALELDDSALYLCASSFRRGGYGYTFGSGTRLTVV.

The chain joins TRBV5-1 to TRBJ2-2, with D possibly matching TRBD2 (6 bases). The germline V gene encodes CDR1 SGHRS and CDR2 YFSETQ. This CDR3 is 13 amino acids long. V was trimmed by 4 bases and J by 4 bases, leaving 8 bases between them. CDR3 DNA: TGCGCCAGCAGCGTTAGCGGCACCGGGGAGCTGTTTTTT. Translating gives CASSVSGTGELFF.

This chain links TRBV11-2 with TRBJ1-1; D might be TRBD1 (5 bases). V was pared by 2 bases and J by 6 bases, with 16 bases between. The CDR3 consists of 15 residues. The V gene's germline CDR1 is SGHAT and CDR2 FQNNGV. The CDR3 here is CASSLSRVFIAEAFF. As DNA, the CDR3 is TGTGCCAGCAGCTTAAGCAGGGTGTTTATCGCTGAAGCTTTCTTT.

The V gene is TRBV11-2, the J gene TRBJ2-5; possibly TRBD2 for D (5 bases). The CDR3 is 15 residues long. Germline lookup yields CDR1 SGHAT and CDR2 FQNNGV. V dropped 0 bases and J dropped 6 bases, with 14 bases sitting between them. CDR3 in amino acids: CASSLEAGVGKTQYF. The CDR3 bases are TGTGCCAGCAGCTTAGAGGCCGGGGTTGGAAAGACCCAGTACTTC.

The V and J genes are TRBV3-1 (or the pseudogene TRBV3-2) and TRBJ1-2; D not resolved. The CDR3 contains 11 residues. Germline CDR1 reads LGHDT; CDR2 reads YNNKEL (reference sequence). Trimming stripped 4 bases from V and 8 bases from J, with 8 bases between. This CDR3 is CASSRAGGYTF. The CDR3, as DNA: TGTGCCAGCAGCCGGGCGGGGGGCTACACCTTC.

The chain is built from TRBV5-6 and TRBJ1-2; TRBD1 is a possible D gene (5 bases). The CDR3 extends over 14 amino acids. CDR1 and CDR2 (germline): SGHDT, YYEEEE. The ends were cut back, 6 bases at V and 4 bases at J, with 16 bases in the middle. In DNA, the CDR3 is TGTGCCAGCATCCTTAGCGGGACCATCTATGGCTACACCTTC. Amino acids: CASILSGTIYGYTF.

V usage is TRBV6-2 or TRBV6-3 and J usage is TRBJ2-4, with D uncertain. Trimming removed 2 bases from V and 6 bases from J, with 5 bases in between. Germline CDR1 MNHEY, CDR2 SVGEGT. This CDR3 has 12 amino acids. CDR3 in DNA: TGTGCCAGCAGTTACGTCGGAAACATTCAGTACTTC. It encodes CASSYVGNIQYF.

The chain recombines TRBV9 with TRBJ2-1; 12 bases match TRBD2. Germline V gene lookup returns CDR1 SGDLS and CDR2 YYNGEE. CDR3 length equals 19 residues. The V gene end was trimmed by 0 bases and the J gene end by 5 bases; junction bases not matched to a gene: 12. The CDR3 DNA reads TGTGCCAGCAGCGTAGCAAGTAACCCGGGACTAGCGGGCCACAATGAGCAGTTCTTC. This sequence encodes CASSVASNPGLAGHNEQFF.

V is TRBV6-2 or TRBV6-3 and J is TRBJ2-5, with 11 bases fitting TRBD2. V lost 6 bases to trimming and J lost 6 bases; unmatched junction nucleotides: 15. CDR3 length equals 17 residues. In germline, CDR1 is MNHEY, CDR2 SVGEGT. The chain's CDR3 is CASSPLAGVGGRKTQYF. CDR3 DNA: TGTGCCAGCAGCCCACTAGCGGGAGTAGGGGGGAGAAAGACCCAGTACTTC.

V is TRBV9 and J is TRBJ2-2, with 12 bases matching TRBD2. J lost 3 bases, V lost 4 bases, and 4 bases had no gene match. Per germline, CDR1 SGDLS and CDR2 YYNGEE. This CDR3 region has 16 residues. CDR3 nucleotides: TGTGCCAGCAGCCCCCGGACTAGCGGGGACACCGGGGAGCTGTTTTTT. It yields the protein CASSPRTSGDTGELFF.

This clone was counted a single time. The chain has TRBV9 and TRBJ2-1, with 12 bases matching TRBD2. The V gene end was trimmed by 5 bases and the J gene end by 7 bases; junction bases not matched to a gene: 7. Germline assignment: CDR1 SGDLS and CDR2 YYNGEE. There are 15 residues in the CDR3. The CDR3 spells CASSMTSGRPNEQFF. The CDR3 DNA reads as TGTGCCAGCAGTATGACTAGCGGGAGACCAAATGAGCAGTTCTTC.